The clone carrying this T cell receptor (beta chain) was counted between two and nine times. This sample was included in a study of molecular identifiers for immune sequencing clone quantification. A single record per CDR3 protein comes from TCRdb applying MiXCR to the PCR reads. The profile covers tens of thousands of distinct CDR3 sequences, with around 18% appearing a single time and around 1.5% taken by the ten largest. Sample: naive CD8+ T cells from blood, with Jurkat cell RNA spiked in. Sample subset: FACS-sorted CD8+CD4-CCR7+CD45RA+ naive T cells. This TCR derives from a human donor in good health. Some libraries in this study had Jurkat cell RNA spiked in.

The CDR3 spells CASSLTREKLFF. The DNA of the CDR3 is TGTGCCAGCAGTTTAACTCGGGAAAAACTGTTTTTT. This sequence joins TRBV28 and TRBJ1-4; D remains unclear. This CDR3 contains 12 residues. Germline CDR1 is MDHEN and CDR2 is SYDVKM. V dropped 2 bases and J dropped 8 bases, with 6 bases sitting between them. Full variable domain (remainder filled in from reference TRBV28 and TRBJ1-4): DVKVTQSSRYLVKRTGEKVFLECVQDMDHENMFWYRQDPGLGLRLIYFSYDVKMKEKGDIPEGYSVSREKKERFSLILESASTNQTSMYLCASSLTREKLFFGSGTQLSVL.